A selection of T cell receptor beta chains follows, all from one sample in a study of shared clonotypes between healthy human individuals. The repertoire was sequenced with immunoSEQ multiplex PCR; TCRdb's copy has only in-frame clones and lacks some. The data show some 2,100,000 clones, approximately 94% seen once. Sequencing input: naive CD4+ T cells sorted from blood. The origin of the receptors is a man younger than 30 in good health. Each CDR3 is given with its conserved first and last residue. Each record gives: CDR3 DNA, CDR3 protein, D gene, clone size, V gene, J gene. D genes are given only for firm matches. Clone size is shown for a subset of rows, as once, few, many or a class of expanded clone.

DNA: TGTGCCAGCAGCATTCGCGGACTAGGCGGTAATGAGCAGTTCTTC; CDR3: CASSIRGLGGNEQFF; D: TRBD2; size: NA; V: TRBV9; J: TRBJ2-1
DNA: TGTGCCAGCAACAACCAGTGGGGTGGCGATGAGCAGTTCTTC; CDR3: CASNNQWGGDEQFF; D: NA; size: NA; V: TRBV11-3; J: TRBJ2-1
DNA: TGCACCAGCAGCCAGGGAGCGTTACCGAACATCCTAACTACTTACGAGCAGTACTTC; CDR3: CTSSQGALPNILTTYEQYF; D: NA; size: NA; V: TRBV1; J: TRBJ2-7
DNA: TGTGCCAGCAGCTTAGGCCGGGCTCGAGGCAACGCATATGGTGAAAAACTGTTTTTT; CDR3: CASSLGRARGNAYGEKLFF; D: NA; size: NA; V: TRBV7-2; J: TRBJ1-4
DNA: TGCGCCAGCAGTGAGTCGCGGGGGGGGGTGGTGGCTGAAGCTTTCTTT; CDR3: CASSESRGGVVAEAFF; D: NA; size: NA; V: TRBV10-2; J: TRBJ1-1
DNA: TGTGCCTGGATCCTGGGGACAGCCTTTCCCGAAGCTTTCTTT; CDR3: CAWILGTAFPEAFF; D: TRBD1; size: NA; V: TRBV30; J: TRBJ1-1
DNA: TGCGCCAGCAGCCAGCGGACTAGCGGGGGAGAGACCCAGTACTTC; CDR3: CASSQRTSGGETQYF; D: TRBD2; size: NA; V: TRBV4-1; J: TRBJ2-5
DNA: TGTGCCAGAAGCTATCAGGTAGTGCGGGAGACCCAGTACTTC; CDR3: CARSYQVVRETQYF; D: NA; size: NA; V: TRBV5-3; J: TRBJ2-5
DNA: TGTGCCAGCAGCCGCATGACACAACAAGGGGGAGAGACCCAGTACTTC; CDR3: CASSRMTQQGGETQYF; D: NA; size: NA; V: TRBV7-9; J: TRBJ2-5
DNA: TGTGCCAGCAGTCTGGGACGGGATCAGCCCCAGCATTTT; CDR3: CASSLGRDQPQHF; D: NA; size: few; V: TRBV6-1; J: TRBJ1-5
DNA: TGTGCCAGCAAGCGGGACGTAGAGTACAATGAGCAGTTCTTC; CDR3: CASKRDVEYNEQFF; D: TRBD2; size: NA; V: TRBV6-5; J: TRBJ2-1
DNA: TGTGCCAGCAGCCCCCGACAGGGAACGAACACTGAAGCTTTCTTT; CDR3: CASSPRQGTNTEAFF; D: TRBD1; size: few; V: TRBV9; J: TRBJ1-1
DNA: TGTGCCAGCAGCGTAGGGCCTGGGGGCAATCAGCCCCAGCATTTT; CDR3: CASSVGPGGNQPQHF; D: NA; size: NA; V: TRBV9; J: TRBJ1-5
DNA: TGTGCCAGCTCACCACCGGTTCAGGCTAACTATGGCTACACCTTC; CDR3: CASSPPVQANYGYTF; D: NA; size: NA; V: TRBV18; J: TRBJ1-2
DNA: TGTGCCAGCAGTCCGAACAATGAGCAGTTCTTC; CDR3: CASSPNNEQFF; D: NA; size: NA; V: TRBV6-6; J: TRBJ2-1
DNA: TGTGCCAGCAGCTTATGGGGAGTTAAGAGAGTGGCCCAGTACTTC; CDR3: CASSLWGVKRVAQYF; D: NA; size: NA; V: TRBV5-4; J: TRBJ2-5
DNA: TGTGCCAGCAGCTTAGTAGGGGGCCTAAACACTGAAGCTTTCTTT; CDR3: CASSLVGGLNTEAFF; D: TRBD1; size: NA; V: TRBV7-2; J: TRBJ1-1
DNA: TGTGCCAGTAGTTCGCAGGGGACAAGCTCCTATAATTCACCCCTCCACTTT; CDR3: CASSSQGTSSYNSPLHF; D: NA; size: NA; V: TRBV19; J: TRBJ1-6
DNA: TGTGCCAGCAGCTTAGTGGTCGGGACAGGGACCGAGCAGTACTTC; CDR3: CASSLVVGTGTEQYF; D: TRBD1; size: NA; V: TRBV11-2; J: TRBJ2-7
DNA: TGTGCTAGTGGTTTGGCCCCGGACAGGGCCTCTGAAGCTTTCTTT; CDR3: CASGLAPDRASEAFF; D: TRBD1; size: NA; V: TRBV12-5; J: TRBJ1-1
DNA: TGTGCCTGGAGTCAGGACTCCTCTGGAAACACCATATATTTT; CDR3: CAWSQDSSGNTIYF; D: NA; size: NA; V: TRBV30; J: TRBJ1-3
DNA: TGTGCCAGCAGTGCAAGACAGGGTTCAGGCGAGCAGTACTTC; CDR3: CASSARQGSGEQYF; D: TRBD1; size: NA; V: TRBV6-1; J: TRBJ2-7
DNA: TGTGCCAGCAGCTTGGTCGGGCAAGAGACCCAGTACTTC; CDR3: CASSLVGQETQYF; D: NA; size: NA; V: TRBV5-4; J: TRBJ2-5
DNA: TGTGCCAGTAGGGACCAAACCTGGGCACCCCTCCACTTT; CDR3: CASRDQTWAPLHF; D: NA; size: NA; V: TRBV19; J: TRBJ1-6
DNA: TGTGCCAGCAGCCCGCAAGGGACTAGCGGGGTGGGTTTGGAGACCCAGTACTTC; CDR3: CASSPQGTSGVGLETQYF; D: TRBD2; size: NA; V: TRBV7-2; J: TRBJ2-5
DNA: TGCGCCAGCAGCCCGGGGACAGGGCGGGAGACCCAGTACTTC; CDR3: CASSPGTGRETQYF; D: TRBD1; size: NA; V: TRBV5-1; J: TRBJ2-5
DNA: TGTGCCAGCAGTGGCTCGGGCGAGGGGCGAGGTGGCTACACCTTC; CDR3: CASSGSGEGRGGYTF; D: NA; size: NA; V: TRBV6-5; J: TRBJ1-2
DNA: TGTGCCTGGAGTCGGCAGGGAGACTATGGCTACACCTTC; CDR3: CAWSRQGDYGYTF; D: NA; size: once; V: TRBV30; J: TRBJ1-2
DNA: TGTGCCAGCAGTTCCGGGACAGGGGGTGGCTACACCTTC; CDR3: CASSSGTGGGYTF; D: TRBD1; size: few; V: TRBV7-2; J: TRBJ1-2
DNA: TGTGCCAGCTCACCACTGGGAGGGGCAGAGACCCAGTACTTC; CDR3: CASSPLGGAETQYF; D: TRBD2; size: NA; V: TRBV18; J: TRBJ2-5
DNA: TGTGCCAGTAGTATGTCACCGGTGGGAAGCACTGAAGCTTTCTTT; CDR3: CASSMSPVGSTEAFF; D: NA; size: few; V: TRBV19; J: TRBJ1-1
DNA: TGTGCCAGCAGCCCGGGACAGGGGGCCTGGCAGCCCCAGCATTTT; CDR3: CASSPGQGAWQPQHF; D: TRBD1; size: NA; V: TRBV5-5; J: TRBJ1-5
DNA: TGTGCCAGCTCACCACCGAGACAGGGGATAAACACTGAAGCTTTCTTT; CDR3: CASSPPRQGINTEAFF; D: TRBD1; size: NA; V: TRBV18; J: TRBJ1-1
DNA: TGTGCCAGCAGTCCCGGGACAGGGCGGTACGAGCAGTACTTC; CDR3: CASSPGTGRYEQYF; D: TRBD1; size: once; V: TRBV6-6; J: TRBJ2-7
DNA: TGTGCCAGCAGCTTAGGGACAGGGGAAAGCACAGATACGCAGTATTTT; CDR3: CASSLGTGESTDTQYF; D: TRBD1; size: once; V: TRBV11-3; J: TRBJ2-3
DNA: TGTGCCAGCAGCTTGGAAGGGGCCAACCAAGAGACCCAGTACTTC; CDR3: CASSLEGANQETQYF; D: NA; size: once; V: TRBV5-8; J: TRBJ2-5
DNA: TGTGCCAGTGAACGATCGGGGAGCGAAAAACTGTTTTTT; CDR3: CASERSGSEKLFF; D: NA; size: NA; V: TRBV6-1; J: TRBJ1-4
DNA: TGCAGCGTTGAAGAGTCCGGAACCTATGGCTACACCTTC; CDR3: CSVEESGTYGYTF; D: NA; size: NA; V: TRBV29-1; J: TRBJ1-2
DNA: TGCGCCAGCAGCTTGGCAGGGGGGAATCAGCCCCAGCATTTT; CDR3: CASSLAGGNQPQHF; D: TRBD1; size: NA; V: TRBV5-1; J: TRBJ1-5
DNA: TGTGCCAGCAGCCAAGATGGGGGATGGGCTAATGAAAAACTGTTTTTT; CDR3: CASSQDGGWANEKLFF; D: NA; size: NA; V: TRBV4-2; J: TRBJ1-4
DNA: TGTGCCAGCAGCCCTCGAGGGAATCAGCCCCAGCATTTT; CDR3: CASSPRGNQPQHF; D: NA; size: NA; V: TRBV27; J: TRBJ1-5
DNA: TGTGCCAGCAGTGAAGCTGGCTCAAGCTCTGGAAACACCATATATTTT; CDR3: CASSEAGSSSGNTIYF; D: NA; size: NA; V: TRBV6-1; J: TRBJ1-3